The 15 T cell receptor beta chains reported below all come from one sample, sequenced in a study of cytomegalovirus exposure and HLA in healthy donors. This PCR relied on a set of 60 Vbeta primers and 13 Jbeta primers. TCRdb's copy holds only in-frame clones and misses some; the assay was immunoSEQ multiplex PCR. The data show around 99,000 clones, about 80% seen once. The source material was PBMCs. The receptor source for this set is a woman aged 45-65 years in good health and CMV-seropositive.

The chain uses TRBV19 and TRBJ1-4, with 9 bases matching TRBD1. The CDR3 length is 14 residues. The trim removed 5 bases at V and 8 bases at J, leaving 6 bases unmatched. Germline CDR1 and CDR2: LNHDA and SQIVND (reference sequence). The CDR3: CASSRGQGPEKLFF. For the CDR3, the DNA is TGTGCCAGTAGTCGGGGACAGGGACCGGAAAAACTGTTTTTT.

CDR3 sequence (DNA): TGTGCCAGCAGCGTCTTCTCAGGGATCCAAGAGACCCAGTACTTC. Protein sequence: CASSVFSGIQETQYF. The chain recombines TRBV9 with TRBJ2-5; the D gene is possibly TRBD1 (5 bases). The V gene lost 2 bases and the J gene lost 1 base, with 12 bases spanning the gap. The CDR3 extends over 15 amino acids. Germline V gives CDR1 SGDLS, CDR2 YYNGEE.

This chain connects TRBV19 to TRBJ2-3; D remains ambiguous. Germline loops: CDR1 LNHDA, CDR2 SQIVND (reference sequence). V was trimmed by 2 bases and J by 0 bases, leaving 6 bases between them. This CDR3 spans 14 amino acids. Written as DNA, the CDR3 is TGTGCCAGTAGTATACGGTCTAGCACAGATACGCAGTATTTT. It codes for CASSIRSSTDTQYF.

On this clone itself: Other nucleotide sequences from this sample produce the same CDR3. J is TRBJ2-7 and V is TRBV6-5, with D perhaps TRBD2 (5 bases). V was clipped by 8 bases and J by 2 bases, with 10 bases between them. Germline-derived CDR1 and CDR2 are MNHEY and SVGAGI. The CDR3 is 12 residues long. CDR3 nucleotide sequence: TGTGCCAGCGGTCGGGGTACCTACGAGCAGTACTTC. Its translation: CASGRGTYEQYF.

The gene calls are TRBV6-1 and TRBJ1-1; 7 nucleotides agree with TRBD1. Germline trimming cut 6 bases from V and 6 bases from J; bases unmatched to any gene: 4. Germline V lookup: CDR1 MNHNS, CDR2 SASEGT. This CDR3 spans 12 amino acids. The CDR3 spells CASRDRYSEAFF. CDR3 nucleotides: TGTGCCAGCAGGGACAGGTACTCTGAAGCTTTCTTT.

CDR3 in amino acids: CASSSRTGPNEKLFF. CDR3 nucleotides: TGTGCCAGCAGTTCTAGGACAGGGCCTAATGAAAAACTGTTTTTT. The chain carries TRBV6-5 and TRBJ1-4; 8 bases map to TRBD1. In germline, CDR1 is MNHEY, CDR2 SVGAGI. V was pared by 4 bases and J by 3 bases, with 4 bases of the junction left unmatched. The CDR3 is 15 residues long.

The chain recombines TRBV7-2 with TRBJ2-3; TRBD2 matches at 12 bases. V lost 8 bases and J lost 4; bases outside the gene matches: 7. Per the germline V gene, CDR1 is SGHTA and CDR2 is FQGNSA. This CDR3 spans 15 amino acids. The CDR3 DNA is TGTGCCAGCTCTCTAGCGGGGGGGCAGGCAGATACGCAGTATTTT. It translates to CASSLAGGQADTQYF.

This clone was seen a few times. The chain employs TRBV5-1 and TRBJ1-1; 9 bases align to TRBD1. V shed 4 bases and J 1 base; nucleotides not matched to a gene: 5. CDR1 and CDR2 from the germline V gene are SGHRS and YFSETQ. The CDR3 extends over 15 amino acids. The CDR3 region is CASSPEGQGNTEAFF. In DNA, the CDR3 is TGCGCCAGCAGCCCTGAGGGACAGGGGAACACTGAAGCTTTCTTT.

To note about this clone: The junction differs from germline at one of its ends, possibly a read error. The chain couples TRBV15 to TRBJ2-7; TRBD2 is a possible D gene (6 bases). The CDR3 sequence is 15 residues long. Germline V lookup: CDR1 LNHNV, CDR2 YYDKDF (reference sequence). The CDR3 loop reads CAASRVRGLTYEQYF. Written as DNA, the CDR3 is TGTGCCGCCAGCAGAGTGCGGGGCCTGACCTACGAGCAGTACTTC.

The chain recombines TRBV29-1 with TRBJ2-1; the D gene is possibly TRBD1 (5 bases). The CDR3 is 14 amino acids. Deletions cut 5 bases from V and 3 bases from J, with 14 bases between. Per germline, CDR1 SQVTM and CDR2 ANQGSEA. The CDR3 DNA sequence: TGCAGCGTTACGACAGTCTTTAACTACAATGAGCAGTTCTTC. Its translation is CSVTTVFNYNEQFF.

The chain uses TRBV9 and TRBJ2-2; 8 bases agree with TRBD2. V lost 4 bases, J lost 4 bases, and 9 bases stayed unmatched. Germline V gene data show CDR1 as SGDLS and CDR2 as YYNGEE. This CDR3 has 16 amino acids. The CDR3 DNA reads TGTGCCAGCAGCCCCTCGCGCGGGAGGAGCACCGGGGAGCTGTTTTTT. Translated: CASSPSRGRSTGELFF.

This clone has just one count. In DNA form, the CDR3 reads TGCAGCGTTGAGAGGCAGAACACTGAAGCTTTCTTT. This sequence encodes CSVERQNTEAFF. The V and J genes are TRBV29-1 and TRBJ1-1; no firm D call. From germline, CDR1 is SQVTM and CDR2 ANQGSEA. The CDR3 contains 12 residues. Trimming removed 3 bases from V and 1 base from J, with 6 bases in between.

The chain combines TRBV19 with TRBJ2-5; 14 bases are a match to TRBD2. The CDR3 is made up of 17 amino acids. Germline CDR1 LNHDA, CDR2 SQIVND (reference sequence). Trimming removed 4 bases from V and 5 bases from J; junction bases left unmatched: 9. Here the CDR3 DNA reads TGTGCCAGTAGTAGCGGGACTAGCGGGAGCTTGCAGGAGACCCAGTACTTC. Encoded protein: CASSSGTSGSLQETQYF.

The gene calls are TRBV5-4 and TRBJ2-3; 7 nucleotides match TRBD2. This CDR3 spans 16 amino acids. The germline V gene has CDR1 SGHNT and CDR2 YYREEE (reference sequence). V lost 0 bases to trimming and J lost 0 bases; unmatched junction nucleotides: 4. CDR3 in DNA: TGTGCCAGCAGCTTGGTGGGGGGGACTAGCACAGATACGCAGTATTTT. This sequence encodes CASSLVGGTSTDTQYF.

The CDR3 loop reads CASSETGQGFHEQFF. DNA for the CDR3: TGTGCCAGCAGTGAGACAGGGCAGGGTTTCCATGAGCAGTTCTTC. The chain recombines TRBV2 with TRBJ2-1; TRBD1 matches at 7 bases. Per germline, CDR1 SNHLY and CDR2 FYNNEI. V lost 3 bases to trimming and J lost 8 bases; unmatched junction nucleotides: 10. This CDR3 comprises 15 residues.